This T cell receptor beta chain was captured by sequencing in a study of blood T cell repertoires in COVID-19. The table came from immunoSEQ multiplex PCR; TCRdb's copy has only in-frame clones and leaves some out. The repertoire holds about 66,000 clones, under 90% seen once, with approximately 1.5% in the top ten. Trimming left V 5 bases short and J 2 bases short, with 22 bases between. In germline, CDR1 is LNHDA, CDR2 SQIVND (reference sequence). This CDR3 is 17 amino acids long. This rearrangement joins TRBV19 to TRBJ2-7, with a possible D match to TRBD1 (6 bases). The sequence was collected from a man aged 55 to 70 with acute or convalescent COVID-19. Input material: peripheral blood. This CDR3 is CASSAIPPGAPAYEQYF. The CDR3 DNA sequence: TGTGCCAGTAGTGCGATCCCCCCAGGGGCTCCTGCCTACGAGCAGTACTTC.